This record covers a single T cell receptor beta chain. This clone's antigen is unknown. Qualities for individual bases were not recorded, and no much larger clone is one base off. The sample comes from a study of vaccination effects on CD4 cells after COVID-19 (dated by TCRdb to between 2021 and 2022). Looking at the study overall: Each participant got two doses of an mRNA SARS-CoV-2 vaccine, either BNT162b2 or mRNA-1273. The full study included fewer than eleven COVID-19 convalescent patients and a few SARS-CoV-2-naive healthy vaccine recipients. The study compared SARS-CoV-2 spike-specific CD4+ TCR repertoires before and after mRNA vaccination in COVID-19 convalescent patients and infection-naive vaccine recipients. Cultures from other donors in the study were sequenced with the Oncomine TCR Beta short-read assay on an Illumina iSeq 100. What the authors observed across the whole study: The study was limited by a small number of convalescent patients, and early post-infection timepoints were lacking. Both infection-induced and vaccine-induced clones contracted markedly at late post-vaccination timepoints, which is consistent with waning T cell responses. Among healthy vaccine recipients, nearly all vaccine-induced clones were SARS-CoV-2 mono-reactive, and only 1 of 255 was cross-reactive with common cold coronaviruses.

Sequences LNHNV (CDR1) and YYDKDF (CDR2) are obtained from the germline V gene (reference sequence). From the cysteine through the phenylalanine, the CDR3 covers 13 amino acids. Of the read, only the CDR3 DNA is kept; its 39 bases are in frame from base 1. Trimming costs V 3 bases and J 6 bases, and their ends lie 9 bases apart. In the ViraFEST assay, PBMC were stimulated with viral peptide pools, and antigen-specific CD4+ T cell clonotypes were then identified by expansion using TCR sequencing. After approximately 11 days of culture, CD4+ T cells were isolated with the EasySep CD4+ T cell isolation kit. None of the healthy vaccine recipients had a prior SARS-CoV-2 infection, which was confirmed by nucleocapsid antibody tests that came back negative both before and after vaccination. About 1.8 million PBMC per well were cultured with approximately 10 ug/ml peptides in IMDM containing 5% human AB serum, approximately 9.9 IU/ml IL-2 and gentamicin. Half of the culture medium was replaced with fresh IL-2-containing medium on days 3 and 7. Unless noted otherwise, every peptide stimulation condition was cultured in triplicate wells. PBMC were separated from whole blood using Ficoll-Paque Plus gradient centrifugation and were then either cryopreserved at -140C or used fresh. Overlapping peptide pools spanned the spike proteins of SARS-CoV-2 and the common cold coronaviruses HCoV-NL63, HCoV-OC43 and HCoV-229E. The QIAamp micro DNA kit was used to extract genomic DNA from the cultured CD4+ T cells.

Receptors were amplified or captured by the immunoSEQ multiplex PCR assay. DNA from the cultured, isolated CD4+ T cells was subjected to TCR beta CDR3 sequencing. The study's own analysis went as follows. The analysis removed non-productive TCR sequences, trimmed reads to the CDR3 region, and retained only CDR3s that were 7 or more amino acids long. Antigen-specific clonotypes were identified with the MANAFEST web app by comparing expansion in peptide wells against reference cultures. To count as positive, a clone had to show expansion at FDR<0.05 compared with the reference and with all other wells, an odds ratio above 5, and a frequency above 0.1% in two replicate wells. A clonotype was defined as cross-reactive if the clonotype was significantly expanded both in SARS-CoV-2 spike wells and in at least one common cold coronavirus spike condition. Using the stringdist R package, CDR3 similarity was measured by Levenshtein distance, and unrooted trees were constructed with ape in R 3.6.1. TCRdb limited this immuneACCESS table to in-frame rearrangements with V and J called. A share of clones is missing; checked studies link under half to unresolved V genes, and the rest is unexplained. From that table come the V and J calls and clone size; the DNA was used to work out D and trimming. The sample table lists about 79,000 clones, roughly 80% of them with a count of one. The ten largest make up about 1.7% of the sample.

The sample consisted of CD4+ T cells from PBMCs cultured with HCoV-229E spike peptides, taken before COVID-19 vaccination. This specimen's cell subset or site label, per the study, means: HCoV-229E spike overlapping peptide pool stimulation. The rearranged chain carries TRBV15 and TRBJ2-1; the D gene assignment is ambiguous. This clonotype was sampled from a human donor who received a COVID-19 vaccine. This receptor carries the CDR3 CATSRASINEQFF. The DNA is TGTGCCACCAGCAGGGCTTCTATCAATGAGCAGTTCTTC.